A single sample gave rise to the 11 T cell receptor beta chains below, sequenced in a study of cytomegalovirus exposure and HLA in healthy donors. The PCR used 60 Vbeta and 13 Jbeta primers. Profiled with immunoSEQ multiplex PCR; TCRdb holds only in-frame clones, not every one. The sample has 130,000 or so clones, approximately 82% seen once; the top ten hold 1.9%. Material: PBMCs. These receptors were taken from a woman in her 40s in good health and CMV-seronegative.

This clone was counted between two and nine times. This chain joins TRBV4-3 and TRBJ2-1; 9 nucleotides agree with TRBD2. V lost 3 bases and J lost 1; bases outside the gene matches: 4. Germline V CDR1 and CDR2: LGHNA, YSLEER. The CDR3 is made up of 16 amino acids. The CDR3 coding sequence is TGCGCCAGCAGCCATTTAGCGGGAGATTCCTACAATGAGCAGTTCTTC. It translates to CASSHLAGDSYNEQFF.

This clone was recorded a few times. V usage is TRBV7-9 and J usage is TRBJ1-1; D gene unclear. Looked up from germline, CDR1 is SEHNR and CDR2 is FQNEAQ (reference sequence). Deletions cut 5 bases from V and 4 bases from J, with 11 bases between. This CDR3 comprises 13 residues. The CDR3 here is CASSLSGSTEAFF. CDR3 DNA: TGTGCCAGCAGCCTATCAGGAAGCACTGAAGCTTTCTTT.

This chain connects TRBV2 to TRBJ1-2, with TRBD1 matching 8 bases. From germline, CDR1 is SNHLY and CDR2 FYNNEI. The CDR3 spans 13 residues. The trim removed 6 bases at V and 7 bases at J, leaving 7 bases unmatched. The CDR3 sequence: CASSVPGGRGYTF. In nucleotides, the CDR3 is TGTGCCAGCAGCGTCCCAGGGGGCCGTGGCTACACCTTC.

This chain uses TRBV7-9 with TRBJ2-3; 8 bases are a match to TRBD2. The germline CDR1 and CDR2 sequences are SEHNR and FQNEAQ (reference sequence). Germline trimming cut 5 bases from V and 3 bases from J; bases unmatched to any gene: 1. CDR3 length: 13 amino acids. This CDR3 is CASSPSGTDTQYF. The CDR3 nucleotides are TGTGCCAGCAGCCCTAGCGGGACAGATACGCAGTATTTT.

J is TRBJ2-1 and V is TRBV7-7; no clear D. CDR1 and CDR2 (germline): SSHAT, FNYEAQ (reference sequence). V lost 2 bases to trimming and J lost 7 bases, with 12 bases between them. The CDR3 loop spans 14 amino acids. The CDR3 nucleotides are TGTGCCAGCAGCTTAAACGGAGTTATTAATGAGCAGTTCTTC. It codes for CASSLNGVINEQFF.

The chain carries TRBV30 and TRBJ1-4; D unresolved. Germline CDR1 GTSNPN, CDR2 SVGIG (reference sequence). This CDR3 is built from 13 residues. Trimming removed 4 bases at V and 3 bases at J, with 9 bases between. DNA for the CDR3: TGTGCCTGGACCAGACAAGCTAATGAAAAACTGTTTTTT. Its protein product is CAWTRQANEKLFF.

V is TRBV7-8 and J is TRBJ1-2; weak D call: TRBD1 (5 bases). V gave up 4 bases and J gave up 4 bases, with 16 bases separating them. This CDR3 region has 15 residues. Germline V gives CDR1 SGHVS, CDR2 FQNEAQ. The DNA of the CDR3 is TGTGCCAGCAGCTCGACAGCTCCGGGCGGCTATGGCTACACCTTC. This codes for CASSSTAPGGYGYTF.

The chain couples TRBV7-2 to TRBJ1-1, with TRBD1 as a possible D gene (6 bases). Germline V CDR1 and CDR2: SGHTA, FQGNSA. Between the trimmed V and J ends, which lost 5 bases and 5 bases, there was a span of 18 bases. There are 15 residues in the CDR3. In nucleotides, the CDR3 is TGTGCCAGCAGCCCGGGGGGGGCAGGAGGGACTGAAGCTTTCTTT. Amino acid sequence: CASSPGGAGGTEAFF.

The chain is built from TRBV19 and TRBJ1-1; possibly TRBD1 for D (5 bases). Germline values: CDR1 LNHDA, CDR2 SQIVND (reference sequence). The CDR3 loop spans 14 amino acids. Trimming removed 7 bases at V and 5 bases at J, with 17 bases between. This CDR3 reads CASIYGGSRTEAFF. The CDR3 nucleotides read TGTGCCAGTATTTACGGGGGGAGCAGGACTGAAGCTTTCTTT.

This rearrangement joins TRBV4-3 to TRBJ1-2; the D is unclear. The CDR3 is 13 residues long. The V gene lost 2 bases and the J gene lost 6 bases, with 10 bases spanning the gap. The germline V gene encodes CDR1 LGHNA and CDR2 YSLEER. The CDR3: CASSQSPGDGYTF. The CDR3 coding sequence is TGCGCCAGCAGCCAATCACCCGGAGATGGCTACACCTTC.

The V and J genes are TRBV7-9 and TRBJ2-1; TRBD2 agrees at 10 bases. CDR1 and CDR2 from the germline V gene are SEHNR and FQNEAQ (reference sequence). The CDR3 is 15 residues long. With 5 bases clipped from V and 4 bases from J, the junction kept 5 bases outside the gene matches. Here the CDR3 reads CASSRSGGEYNEQFF. CDR3 in DNA: TGTGCCAGCAGCCGGAGCGGGGGGGAATACAATGAGCAGTTCTTC.